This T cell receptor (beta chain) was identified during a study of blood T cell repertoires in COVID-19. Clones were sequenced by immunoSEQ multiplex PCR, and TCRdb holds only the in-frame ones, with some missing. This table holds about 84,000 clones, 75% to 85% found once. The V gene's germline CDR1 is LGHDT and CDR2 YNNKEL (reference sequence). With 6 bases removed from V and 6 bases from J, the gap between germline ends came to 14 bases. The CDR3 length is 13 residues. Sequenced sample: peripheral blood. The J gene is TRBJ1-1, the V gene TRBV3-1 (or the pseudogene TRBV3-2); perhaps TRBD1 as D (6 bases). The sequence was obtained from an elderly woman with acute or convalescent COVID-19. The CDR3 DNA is TGTGCCAGCAGTCCACAGGGAAGGGCTGAAGCTTTCTTT. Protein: CASSPQGRAEAFF.